These 8 T cell receptor beta chains originate from one sample sequenced in a study of T cells after yellow fever vaccination. In TCRdb, the 5' RACE reads were re-called with MiXCR into one record per CDR3 protein. The sample contains about 74,000 distinct CDR3 sequences, approximately 7% of which appear only once. This specimen was CD8+ T cells sorted from PBMCs, taken 5 days after the first yellow fever vaccination. Receptors originate from a man between 18 and 35 years old who received the YFV17D yellow fever vaccine.

In its sample, this clonotype was seen a few times. The chain couples TRBV7-6 to TRBJ2-1; unclear D gene. CDR1 and CDR2 (germline): SGHVS, FNYEAQ. The CDR3 sequence is 12 residues long. The germline V and J ends were trimmed by 4 bases and 6 bases, with 7 bases remaining between them. The CDR3 sequence is CASSSPSNEQFF. CDR3 sequence (DNA): TGTGCCAGCAGCTCACCCAGCAATGAGCAGTTCTTC.

This clonotype occurred a few times. This sequence joins TRBV3-1 and TRBJ2-7; 9 positions agree with TRBD1. CDR1 and CDR2 (germline): LGHDT, YNNKEL (reference sequence). Unmatched junction bases numbered 9, after V lost 6 bases and J lost 3 bases. This CDR3 is built from 15 residues. Written as DNA, the CDR3 is TGTGCCAGCAGTTCCGGACAGGGGAGAGTCTACGAGCAGTACGTC. This gives the protein CASSSGQGRVYEQYV.

This clonotype was counted at least ten times. The DNA of the CDR3 is TGTGCCACCAGCAGAGATCTCGGCAGAGCCGGGGAGCTGTTTTTT. Protein sequence: CATSRDLGRAGELFF. The chain joins TRBV15 to TRBJ2-2, with unresolved D. The CDR3 has 15 residues. Trimming stripped 0 bases from V and 6 bases from J, with 11 bases between. Germline V gives CDR1 LNHNV, CDR2 YYDKDF (reference sequence).

This clonotype appeared a few times. The chain recombines TRBV12-3 or TRBV12-4 with TRBJ2-7; the D gene is possibly TRBD1 (7 bases). The CDR3 extends over 14 amino acids. Trimming removed 3 bases from V and 4 bases from J, with 13 bases in between. In DNA, the CDR3 is TGTGCCAGCAGTTTCAGATCAGGGGGGTACGAGCAGTACTTC. It yields the protein CASSFRSGGYEQYF.

The genes are TRBV20-1 and TRBJ2-3, with 12 positions matching TRBD2. CDR3 length equals 18 residues. V was pared by 5 bases and J by 2 bases, with 14 bases of the junction left unmatched. Germline-derived CDR1 and CDR2 are DFQATT and SNEGSKA (reference sequence). The CDR3 bases are TGCAGTGCTCGGACTAGCGGGGAGGGCCATGAATTCACAGATACGCAGTATTTT. This sequence encodes CSARTSGEGHEFTDTQYF.

This clonotype was counted many times. The rearrangement uses TRBV7-3 and TRBJ2-1; 7 bases map to TRBD1. The V gene end was trimmed by 3 bases and the J gene end by 5 bases; junction bases not matched to a gene: 7. The CDR3 loop spans 15 amino acids. Germline V gene sequence: CDR1 SGHTA, CDR2 FQGTGA. CDR3 sequence reads: CASSLEGTVNNEQFF. The CDR3 region has the DNA TGTGCCAGCAGCTTGGAAGGGACAGTAAACAATGAGCAGTTCTTC. The entire variable domain, with the rest obtained from reference TRBV7-3 and TRBJ2-1, is as follows: GAGVSQTPSNKVTEKGKYVELRCDPISGHTALYWYRQSLGQGPEFLIYFQGTGAADDSGLPNDRFFAVRPEGSVSTLKIQRTERGDSAVYLCASSLEGTVNNEQFFGPGTRLTVL.

This clonotype has at least ten counts. J is TRBJ2-6 and V is TRBV29-1; D is unresolved. The CDR3 has 14 residues. CDR1 is SQVTM and CDR2 is ANQGSEA in the germline V gene. Trimming stripped 5 bases from V and 4 bases from J, with 12 bases between. The CDR3 reads CSVKARSGANVLTF. The CDR3 bases are TGCAGCGTTAAAGCCCGCTCGGGGGCCAACGTCCTGACTTTC.

This clonotype was observed at least ten times. The rearrangement links TRBV7-8 to TRBJ2-3; D is unclear. Germline-derived CDR1 and CDR2 are SGHVS and FQNEAQ. The CDR3 is made up of 14 amino acids. The ends were cut back, 5 bases at V and 2 bases at J, with 11 bases in the middle. The CDR3 sequence is CASSGRLNTDTQYF. The CDR3 DNA reads as TGTGCCAGCAGCGGGCGCCTTAACACAGATACGCAGTATTTT.